The rows below give T cell receptor beta chains drawn from one sample of a study of blood T cells in healthy people across ages. TCRdb processed the 5' RACE reads anew with MiXCR; each CDR3 protein has one entry. The sample has 700,000 to 850,000 distinct CDR3 sequences; approximately 55% are singletons. Sequenced sample: blood. The receptors derive from a man older than 75 in good health. Each CDR3 is given with its conserved first and last residue. Each record gives: J gene, D gene, V gene, clone size, CDR3 protein, CDR3 DNA. The D gene is left open where the match is weak. Clone size is given for some rows only: seen once, a few or many times, or a class if the clone is expanded.

J gene: TRBJ2-6; D gene: -; V gene: TRBV7-2; clone size: -; CDR3 protein: CASSLVAARAGANVLTF; CDR3 DNA: TGTGCCAGCAGCTTAGTAGCGGCGAGGGCTGGGGCCAACGTCCTGACTTTC
J gene: TRBJ2-1; D gene: TRBD2; V gene: TRBV12-3/TRBV12-4; clone size: -; CDR3 protein: CAISPSLSGRAHEQFF; CDR3 DNA: TGTGCCATCAGTCCGTCCCTGAGCGGGAGGGCCCATGAGCAGTTCTTC
J gene: TRBJ1-5; D gene: -; V gene: TRBV12-3/TRBV12-4; clone size: -; CDR3 protein: CASSFGVVGNQPQHF; CDR3 DNA: TGTGCCAGCAGTTTTGGGGTGGTGGGAAATCAGCCCCAGCATTTT
J gene: TRBJ2-7; D gene: TRBD1; V gene: TRBV27; clone size: -; CDR3 protein: CASSLSFLGQGGYEQYF; CDR3 DNA: TGTGCCAGCAGTTTATCATTTTTGGGACAGGGAGGTTACGAGCAGTACTTC
J gene: TRBJ2-7; D gene: -; V gene: TRBV21-1; clone size: few; CDR3 protein: CASSKGTRGPGTYEQYF; CDR3 DNA: TGTGCCAGCAGCAAAGGTACTCGGGGTCCAGGTACCTACGAGCAGTACTTC
J gene: TRBJ2-5; D gene: TRBD2; V gene: TRBV2; clone size: -; CDR3 protein: CASRGLAGDTQYF; CDR3 DNA: TGTGCCAGCAGGGGACTAGCGGGAGATACCCAGTACTTC
J gene: TRBJ2-7; D gene: -; V gene: TRBV4-1; clone size: few; CDR3 protein: CASSQEPRFEQYF; CDR3 DNA: TGCGCCAGCAGCCAAGAACCCCGGTTTGAGCAGTACTTC
J gene: TRBJ2-3; D gene: TRBD2; V gene: TRBV5-1; clone size: -; CDR3 protein: CASSPGLAGSAYF; CDR3 DNA: TGCGCCAGCAGCCCGGGACTAGCGGGATCCGCGTATTTT
J gene: TRBJ1-2; D gene: -; V gene: TRBV24-1; clone size: -; CDR3 protein: CATSDSSDRRRGYTF; CDR3 DNA: TGTGCCACCAGTGACTCCTCTGACAGGAGGAGAGGCTACACCTTC
J gene: TRBJ2-1; D gene: TRBD2; V gene: TRBV4-1; clone size: few; CDR3 protein: CASRGLAFNEQFF; CDR3 DNA: TGCGCCAGCAGGGGACTAGCGTTCAATGAGCAGTTCTTC
J gene: TRBJ2-7; D gene: TRBD2; V gene: TRBV27; clone size: -; CDR3 protein: CASSLGAGGFSGQYF; CDR3 DNA: TGTGCCAGCAGTTTAGGGGCGGGAGGGTTCTCTGGGCAGTACTTC
J gene: TRBJ2-5; D gene: -; V gene: TRBV11-2; clone size: once; CDR3 protein: CASNLGVQETQYF; CDR3 DNA: TGTGCCAGCAATCTTGGGGTACAAGAGACCCAGTACTTC
J gene: TRBJ2-5; D gene: -; V gene: TRBV9; clone size: few; CDR3 protein: CASSGEGTQYF; CDR3 DNA: TGTGCCAGCAGCGGTGAAGGGACCCAGTACTTC
J gene: TRBJ2-7; D gene: -; V gene: TRBV9; clone size: many; CDR3 protein: CASSPTDSYEQYF; CDR3 DNA: TGTGCCAGCAGCCCCACAGATTCCTACGAGCAGTACTTC
J gene: TRBJ2-3; D gene: TRBD2; V gene: TRBV3-1; clone size: -; CDR3 protein: CASSQERTSGRRTDTQYF; CDR3 DNA: TGTGCCAGCAGCCAAGAACGCACTAGCGGGAGACGCACAGATACGCAGTATTTT
J gene: TRBJ2-1; D gene: TRBD2; V gene: TRBV3-1; clone size: -; CDR3 protein: CASSQGLARINEQFF; CDR3 DNA: TGTGCCAGCAGCCAAGGACTAGCCCGTATCAATGAGCAGTTCTTC
J gene: TRBJ2-7; D gene: TRBD1; V gene: TRBV7-9; clone size: -; CDR3 protein: CASGLANWTGGSYEQYF; CDR3 DNA: TGTGCCAGCGGCTTAGCGAACTGGACAGGAGGATCCTACGAGCAGTACTTC
J gene: TRBJ2-7; D gene: TRBD2; V gene: TRBV5-1; clone size: -; CDR3 protein: CASSLRGTSAEQYF; CDR3 DNA: TGCGCCAGCAGCTTGAGGGGGACTAGCGCCGAGCAGTACTTC
J gene: TRBJ2-7; D gene: -; V gene: TRBV20-1; clone size: -; CDR3 protein: CSAREYNEQYF; CDR3 DNA: TGCAGTGCTCGAGAGTACAACGAGCAGTACTTC
J gene: TRBJ1-4; D gene: TRBD1; V gene: TRBV20-1; clone size: once; CDR3 protein: CSASSGTGAEKLFF; CDR3 DNA: TGCAGTGCTAGCTCCGGGACAGGGGCTGAAAAACTGTTTTTT
J gene: TRBJ2-3; D gene: TRBD2; V gene: TRBV28; clone size: -; CDR3 protein: CASRRAGGGHRDAYF; CDR3 DNA: TGTGCCAGCAGACGAGCGGGAGGGGGGCACAGAGACGCGTATTTT
J gene: TRBJ2-2; D gene: TRBD2; V gene: TRBV7-2; clone size: -; CDR3 protein: CASSFVSGRTGELFF; CDR3 DNA: TGTGCCAGCAGCTTCGTAAGCGGGAGGACCGGGGAGCTGTTTTTT
J gene: TRBJ1-2; D gene: -; V gene: TRBV12-3/TRBV12-4; clone size: -; CDR3 protein: CASSFNSGRRGGYTF; CDR3 DNA: TGTGCCAGCAGTTTTAACTCAGGGAGAAGAGGGGGCTACACCTTC
J gene: TRBJ2-7; D gene: -; V gene: TRBV5-1; clone size: -; CDR3 protein: CASSPGQKSYEQYF; CDR3 DNA: TGCGCCAGCAGCCCCGGACAGAAATCCTACGAGCAGTACTTC
J gene: TRBJ2-1; D gene: TRBD2; V gene: TRBV20-1; clone size: -; CDR3 protein: CSALTTSGRGGGYNEQFF; CDR3 DNA: TGCAGTGCCCTAACGACTAGCGGGAGGGGAGGGGGCTACAATGAGCAGTTCTTC
J gene: TRBJ2-3; D gene: -; V gene: TRBV29-1; clone size: -; CDR3 protein: CSAGGVGSGTQYF; CDR3 DNA: TGCAGCGCTGGCGGCGTGGGGTCCGGTACGCAGTATTTT
J gene: TRBJ1-1; D gene: -; V gene: TRBV18; clone size: -; CDR3 protein: CASSPNGGMNTEAFF; CDR3 DNA: TGTGCCAGCTCACCCAATGGGGGGATGAACACTGAAGCTTTCTTT